The 17 T cell receptor beta chains in this list originate from one sample, sequenced in a study of cytomegalovirus exposure and HLA in healthy donors. TCRdb's table, derived via immunoSEQ multiplex PCR, lists solely in-frame clones and lacks some. The data show tens of thousands of clones, about 91% seen once. Material: PBMCs. Every receptor here comes from a young man in good health and CMV-seronegative.

This sequence joins TRBV18 and TRBJ1-2; D may be TRBD1 (5 bases). The V gene's germline CDR1 is KGHSH and CDR2 LQKENI. V lost 4 bases to trimming and J lost 4 bases, with 10 bases between them. This CDR3 contains 13 residues. The CDR3: CASSQTALYGYTF. Written as DNA, the CDR3 is TGTGCCAGCTCACAGACAGCACTCTATGGCTACACCTTC.

V is TRBV30 and J is TRBJ2-2; TRBD1 matches 8 bases. The CDR3 runs to 15 residues. V trimming: 1 base; J trimming: 4 bases; junction bases outside the gene matches: 5. CDR1 GTSNPN and CDR2 SVGIG come from the germline V gene (reference sequence). CDR3 sequence: CAWSAGGAGTGELFF. In DNA, the CDR3 is TGTGCCTGGAGTGCAGGGGGCGCGGGCACCGGGGAGCTGTTTTTT.

This chain joins TRBV19 and TRBJ1-2; D remains ambiguous. The CDR3 is made up of 17 amino acids. V was cut by 5 bases and J by 2 bases, with 21 bases left in between. Germline-derived CDR1 and CDR2 are LNHDA and SQIVND (reference sequence). The CDR3 loop reads CASSSSVGLLINYGYTF. Here the CDR3 DNA reads TGTGCCAGTAGTTCCTCAGTCGGACTGCTGATCAACTATGGCTACACCTTC.

This clone has just a few counts. V usage is TRBV6-5 and J usage is TRBJ2-7, with D unclear. Per germline, CDR1 MNHEY and CDR2 SVGAGI. This CDR3 comprises 15 residues. The germline V and J ends were trimmed by 8 bases and 2 bases, with 19 bases remaining between them. CDR3 residues: CASPAQQSSAYEQYF. CDR3 sequence (DNA): TGTGCCAGCCCTGCTCAACAGTCCTCCGCCTACGAGCAGTACTTC.

The genes are TRBV15 and TRBJ2-5, with 9 bases lining up with TRBD2. Trimming removed 5 bases from V and 3 bases from J; junction bases left unmatched: 10. The CDR3 is 16 amino acids. Germline V lookup: CDR1 LNHNV, CDR2 YYDKDF (reference sequence). CDR3 sequence reads: CATSRGTSRLEETQYF. The CDR3, as DNA: TGTGCCACCAGCCGTGGGACTAGCCGGTTGGAAGAGACCCAGTACTTC.

The genes are TRBV4-1 and TRBJ1-5, with D possibly being TRBD1 (5 bases). The CDR3 sequence is 14 residues long. Germline V CDR1 and CDR2: MGHRA, YSYEKL. Trimming removed 2 bases at V and 5 bases at J, with 10 bases between. This CDR3 is CASSQYGGDQPQHF. For the CDR3, the DNA is TGCGCCAGCAGCCAATATGGGGGGGATCAGCCCCAGCATTTT.

The gene calls are TRBV7-2 and TRBJ2-5; no clear D. The CDR3 is made up of 12 amino acids. Germline loops: CDR1 SGHTA, CDR2 FQGNSA. Between the trimmed V and J ends, which lost 5 bases and 0 bases, there was a span of 4 bases. CDR3 nucleotides: TGTGCCAGCAGCCTAAACCAAGAGACCCAGTACTTC. This encodes CASSLNQETQYF.

V gene TRBV7-2 combines with J gene TRBJ2-1, with TRBD2 matching 7 bases. CDR1 and CDR2 from the germline V gene are SGHTA and FQGNSA. Losses at the gene ends were 4 bases for V and 5 bases for J; bases not matched to a gene: 11. This CDR3 comprises 16 residues. The CDR3 protein is CASSSPWGRAHNEQFF. In DNA, the CDR3 is TGTGCCAGCAGCTCCCCCTGGGGGAGGGCCCACAATGAGCAGTTCTTC.

The V and J genes are TRBV7-2 and TRBJ2-1; 7 bases are shared with TRBD2. There are 13 residues in the CDR3. J lost 12 bases, V lost 6 bases, and 11 bases had no gene match. Germline V gene data show CDR1 as SGHTA and CDR2 as FQGNSA. The CDR3 DNA reads TGTGCCAGCAGTGGGGACTACTCGAGTGGGCAGTTCTTC. Amino acids: CASSGDYSSGQFF.

The rearrangement joins TRBV6-4 to TRBJ2-2; TRBD2 agrees at 15 bases. CDR3 size: 15 residues. V trimming: 6 bases; J trimming: 5 bases; junction bases outside the gene matches: 1. Looked up from germline, CDR1 is MRHNA and CDR2 is SNTAGT. The CDR3 sequence is CASRGLAGGTGELFF. The CDR3 region has the DNA TGTGCCAGCAGAGGACTAGCGGGAGGGACCGGGGAGCTGTTTTTT.

CDR3 loop: CASSNQVGYTF. The CDR3 region has the DNA TGTGCCAGCAGTAACCAGGTGGGCTACACCTTC. The chain uses TRBV28 and TRBJ1-2, with D unclear. Germline V CDR1 and CDR2: MDHEN, SYDVKM. This CDR3 is 11 amino acids long. The germline V and J ends were trimmed by 5 bases and 8 bases, with 9 bases remaining between them.

This clone was seen just once. This sequence joins TRBV30 and TRBJ2-7; D is undetermined. From germline, CDR1 is GTSNPN and CDR2 SVGIG (reference sequence). This CDR3 has 13 residues. The V end was cut by 2 bases, the J end by 0 bases, with 8 bases between. CDR3 bases: TGTGCCTGGAGTCTCGGTGGCTCCTACGAGCAGTACTTC. Its translation is CAWSLGGSYEQYF.

In this sample, this clone turned up once. The V call is TRBV11-1, the J call TRBJ1-1; perhaps TRBD1 as D (6 bases). The CDR3 totals 14 residues. Trimming removed 2 bases from V and 6 bases from J, with 13 bases in between. Germline assignment: CDR1 SGHAT and CDR2 FQDESV (reference sequence). CDR3 loop: CASSLSDRSAEAFF. Written as DNA, the CDR3 is TGTGCCAGCAGCTTAAGTGACAGGTCAGCTGAAGCTTTCTTT.

This clone was detected only once. This chain connects TRBV29-1 to TRBJ2-7; TRBD1 might be the D (6 bases). This CDR3 region has 15 residues. Germline values: CDR1 SQVTM, CDR2 ANQGSEA. V shed 1 base and J shed 4 bases, with 17 bases lying between them. The CDR3 spells CSVEGRGRGSYEQYF. CDR3 sequence (DNA): TGCAGCGTTGAAGGACGAGGCAGGGGCTCGTACGAGCAGTACTTC.

The gene calls are TRBV6-5 and TRBJ1-4, with TRBD1 as a possible D gene (5 bases). CDR1 is MNHEY, CDR2 SVGAGI, per germline. The CDR3 runs to 16 residues. The V gene lost 4 bases and the J gene lost 5 bases, with 17 bases spanning the gap. CDR3 bases: TGTGCCAGCAGTTTACATCGACAGTCTGCCAATGAAAAACTGTTTTTT. It is translated as CASSLHRQSANEKLFF.

This chain uses TRBV28 with TRBJ1-5; D is ambiguous. The CDR3 contains 14 residues. Between the trimmed V and J ends, which lost 7 bases and 2 bases, there was a span of 12 bases. Germline V gives CDR1 MDHEN, CDR2 SYDVKM. CDR3 amino acids: CASTTTLGNQPQHF. CDR3 sequence (DNA): TGTGCCAGCACCACAACCTTGGGCAATCAGCCCCAGCATTTT.

This clone was picked up one time. The chain joins TRBV5-1 to TRBJ2-5, with 11 bases matching TRBD2. The CDR3 totals 15 residues. Trimming at V came to 4 bases and at J to 4 bases, leaving 6 bases not matched to a gene. Germline V gene sequence: CDR1 SGHRS, CDR2 YFSETQ. The CDR3 DNA sequence: TGCGCCAGCAGCGAAGCCGGGACTAGCGGAGAGACCCAGTACTTC. Translated: CASSEAGTSGETQYF. Full variable domain (remainder filled in from reference TRBV5-1 and TRBJ2-5): KAGVTQTPRYLIKTRGQQVTLSCSPISGHRSVSWYQQTPGQGLQFLFEYFSETQRNKGNFPGRFSGRQFSNSRSEMNVSTLELGDSALYLCASSEAGTSGETQYFGPGTRLLVL.